This T cell receptor (beta chain) stems from a study of T cells in Graves' hyperthyroidism and ophthalmopathy. Regions amplified from RNA transcripts were the TCR beta CDR3 regions. TCR CDR3 underwent first-round RT-PCR with the HTBI primer set. TCRdb used MiXCR to reprocess the multiplex PCR reads, holding one entry per CDR3 protein. The sample yields some 490,000 distinct CDR3 sequences, around 15% seen once. In germline, CDR1 is KGHSH, CDR2 LQKENI. The germline V and J ends were trimmed by 6 bases and 0 bases, with 12 bases remaining between them. This CDR3 has 15 residues. This clonotype showed up many times. Each person with ophthalmopathy scored at least 3 on the Clinical Activity Score, reached NOSPECS grade 4 or higher, and had been ill under 3 months.

The chain carries TRBV18 and TRBJ1-5, with D possibly being TRBD1 (6 bases). The TCR originated in a woman in her 30s with Graves' ophthalmopathy. The sequenced sample was blood. The CDR3 spells CASSPGQLSNQPQHF. CDR3 sequence (DNA): TGTGCCAGCTCCCCTGGACAGCTTAGCAATCAGCCCCAGCATTTT.